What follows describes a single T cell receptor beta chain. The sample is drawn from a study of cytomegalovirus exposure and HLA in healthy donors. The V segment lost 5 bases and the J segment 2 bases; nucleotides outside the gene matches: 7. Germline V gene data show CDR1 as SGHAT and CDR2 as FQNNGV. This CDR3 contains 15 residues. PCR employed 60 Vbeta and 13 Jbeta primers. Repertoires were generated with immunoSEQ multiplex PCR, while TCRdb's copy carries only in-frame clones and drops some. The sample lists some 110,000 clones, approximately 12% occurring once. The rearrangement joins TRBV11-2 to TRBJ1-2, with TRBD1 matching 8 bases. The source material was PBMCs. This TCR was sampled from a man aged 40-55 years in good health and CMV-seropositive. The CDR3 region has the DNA TGTGCCAGCAGCCTAATACAGGGGGACAACTATGGCTACACCTTC. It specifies CASSLIQGDNYGYTF.